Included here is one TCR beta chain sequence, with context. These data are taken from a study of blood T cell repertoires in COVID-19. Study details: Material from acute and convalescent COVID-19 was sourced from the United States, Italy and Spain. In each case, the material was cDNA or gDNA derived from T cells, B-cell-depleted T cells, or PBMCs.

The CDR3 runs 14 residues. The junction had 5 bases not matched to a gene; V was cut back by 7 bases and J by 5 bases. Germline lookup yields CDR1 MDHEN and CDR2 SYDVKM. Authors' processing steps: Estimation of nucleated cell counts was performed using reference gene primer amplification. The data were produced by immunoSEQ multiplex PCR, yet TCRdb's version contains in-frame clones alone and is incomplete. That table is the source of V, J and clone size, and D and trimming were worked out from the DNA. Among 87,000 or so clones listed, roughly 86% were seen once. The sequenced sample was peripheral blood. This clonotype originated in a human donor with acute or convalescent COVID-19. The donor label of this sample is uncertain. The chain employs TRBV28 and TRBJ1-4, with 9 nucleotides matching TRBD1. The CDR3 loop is CASNTGTGNEKLFF. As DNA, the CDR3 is TGTGCCAGCAATACCGGGACAGGGAATGAAAAACTGTTTTTT. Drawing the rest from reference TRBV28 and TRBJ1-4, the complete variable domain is DVKVTQSSRYLVKRTGEKVFLECVQDMDHENMFWYRQDPGLGLRLIYFSYDVKMKEKGDIPEGYSVSREKKERFSLILESASTNQTSMYLCASNTGTGNEKLFFGSGTQLSVL.